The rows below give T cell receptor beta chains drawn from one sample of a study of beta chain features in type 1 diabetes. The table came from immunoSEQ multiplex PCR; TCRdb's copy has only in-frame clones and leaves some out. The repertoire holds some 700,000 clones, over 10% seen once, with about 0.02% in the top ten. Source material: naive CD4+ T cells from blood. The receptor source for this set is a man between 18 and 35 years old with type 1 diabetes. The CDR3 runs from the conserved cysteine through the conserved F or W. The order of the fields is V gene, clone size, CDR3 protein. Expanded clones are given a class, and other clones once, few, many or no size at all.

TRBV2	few	CASSETGANQPQHF
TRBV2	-	CASSGGQEETNEKLFF
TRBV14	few	CASSQDPTGRSTDTQYF
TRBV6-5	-	CASSYSTDQPQHF
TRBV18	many	CASSPDGETQYF
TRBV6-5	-	CASSYRRFNEKLFF
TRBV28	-	CASTEVQGGSGANVLTF
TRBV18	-	CASSPTGTGNSPLHF
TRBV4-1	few	CASSQGRSTSGGVTDTQYF
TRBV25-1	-	CASSEYTASGGETQYF
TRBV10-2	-	CASRDSGGLNTGELFF
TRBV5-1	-	CASSLRGGNPDTQYF
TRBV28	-	CASSSQPYADEQYF
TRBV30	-	CAWKTGNTGELFF
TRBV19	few	CASSKAVRGPTGELFF
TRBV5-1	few	CASSFNRDGYEQYF
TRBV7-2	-	CASSLTGRTEAFF
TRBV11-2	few	CASREQGLGTEAFF
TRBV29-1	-	CSVESLTMNTEAFF
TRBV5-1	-	CASSADTGGMNTEAFF
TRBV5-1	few	CASSPDGITAQYF
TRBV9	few	CASSVPSGTDQFSYNEQFF
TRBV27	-	CASSLEGRGTYEQYF
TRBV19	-	CASSQMDRADIQYF
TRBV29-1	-	CSVGDRGPYEQYF
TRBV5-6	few	CASSLSGGFNEQFF
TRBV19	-	CASSWTGSNYGYTF
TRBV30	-	CAWSVQRLYNEQFF
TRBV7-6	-	CASSFFPKNGYTF
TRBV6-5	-	CASSSRGPGSTDTQYF
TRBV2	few	CASSESSKALYQQYF
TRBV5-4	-	CASSISGTGDNQETQYF